The T cell receptor (beta chain) described here comes from a study of cytomegalovirus exposure and HLA in healthy donors. The count of this clone is one. Its antigen is not known. In the PCR, 60 Vbeta and 13 Jbeta primers were used. Sequencing was performed with immunoSEQ multiplex PCR; in TCRdb, only in-frame clones are kept and a portion is missing. Of tens of thousands of clones listed, around 77% are singletons. Regarding the study as a whole: An assumption of roughly uniform sequencing depth across donors underlay the presence/absence analyses. Earlier analysis found most TCR beta V segments productive about 87% or about 30% of the time. Sequences of the TCR beta chain were said to predict the HLA-A and HLA-B alleles of most subjects accurately. The listing of roughly 160 TCR beta chains classed them as cytomegalovirus-associated.

The CDR3 spans 14 residues. Germline V gene sequence: CDR1 MNHNY, CDR2 SVGAGI (reference sequence). Trimming cost V 7 bases and J 5 bases, with 17 bases left between them. This clonotype originated in a man younger than 45 in good health and CMV-seronegative. This chain uses TRBV6-6 with TRBJ1-1; D is perhaps TRBD1 (6 bases). Sequencing was done on a sample of PBMCs. The CDR3 DNA sequence: TGTGCCAGCAAGCAGGGGACCGGGGTTACTGAAGCTTTCTTT. It yields the protein CASKQGTGVTEAFF.